This T cell receptor (beta chain) originates from a study of identical twins. Healthy Caucasians, and only they, were the donors. A template switching step contributed a universal primer site, while unique molecular identifiers were present in the cDNA. TCRdb passed the 5' RACE reads through MiXCR, listing each CDR3 protein once. The table lists about 920,000 distinct CDR3 sequences, 9% to 15% of them singletons. This clonotype occurred many times. Its antigen is undetermined. Study-wide results and limits: Twins' excess sharing was less marked for out-of-frame beta sequences.

This sample also belongs to another study, concerning yellow fever vaccine responses in identical twins.

Input material: PBMCs. The sequence derives from a woman between 18 and 29 years old in good health.

The CDR3 sequence is CASSLGANTQYF. The CDR3 coding sequence is TGTGCCAGCAGCTTAGGAGCGAATACGCAGTATTTT. The chain carries TRBV7-9 and TRBJ2-3; D is ambiguous. This CDR3 spans 12 amino acids. V was pared by 1 base and J by 7 bases, with 6 bases between. Germline V gene sequence: CDR1 SEHNR, CDR2 FQNEAQ (reference sequence).